The 19 T cell receptor beta chains given below trace back to one sample, sequenced in a study of T cells expressing NK-cell markers. With the 5' RACE reads reprocessed, TCRdb shows one record per CDR3 protein and no DNA. The sample is made up of around 550,000 distinct CDR3 sequences, and the top ten hold under 4.5% of it. Material for sequencing was blood T cells: a sorted CD56 or NKG2C T cell subset, CD4+ or CD8+ T cells, or bulk PBMC T cells (not recorded which). Receptor source: a young man in good health.

V usage is TRBV3-1 and J usage is TRBJ2-7; with no DNA, the TCRdb D assignment of TRBD1 cannot be verified. The V gene's germline CDR1 is LGHDT and CDR2 YNNKEL (reference sequence). This CDR3 is built from 14 residues. CDR3 amino acids: CASSLSESSYEQYF.

This chain uses TRBV24-1 with TRBJ2-3; as DNA is missing, the TRBD1 call by TCRdb cannot be tested. CDR1 KGHDR and CDR2 SFDVKD come from the germline V gene. The CDR3 runs 17 residues. This CDR3 is CATSDFRTGDRTDTQYF.

The chain joins TRBV7-8 to TRBJ2-7. The CDR3 loop spans 15 amino acids. Germline-derived CDR1 and CDR2 are SGHVS and FQNEAQ. CDR3 residues: CASSLRGGRSYEQYF. The complete variable domain, with remaining parts taken from reference TRBV7-8 and TRBJ2-7, reads GAGVSQSPRYKVAKRGQDVALRCDPISGHVSLFWYQQALGQGPEFLTYFQNEAQLDKSGLPSDRFFAERPEGSVSTLKIQRTQQEDSAVYLCASSLRGGRSYEQYFGPGTRLTVT.

The J gene is TRBJ1-1, the V gene TRBV10-3. There are 17 residues in the CDR3. Germline CDR1 reads ENHRY; CDR2 reads SYGVKD. The CDR3 here is CAISEQFGSGRNTEAFF.

The CDR3 loop reads CASSRAVGNADTQYF. The chain joins TRBV4-3 to TRBJ2-3. CDR1 LGHNA and CDR2 YSLEER come from the germline V gene. The length of the CDR3 is 15 residues.

The J gene is TRBJ2-3, the V gene TRBV6-5. The CDR3 contains 16 residues. Germline values: CDR1 MNHEY, CDR2 SVGAGI. CDR3 in amino acids: CASSYGSQKRTDTQYF.

This chain links TRBV29-1 with TRBJ1-5; the D call of TRBD1 rests on TCRdb alone, since no DNA is present to check it. The CDR3 loop spans 11 amino acids. In germline, CDR1 is SQVTM, CDR2 ANQGSEA. The CDR3: CSQEYRGPQHF.

The V call is TRBV12-3 or TRBV12-4, the J call TRBJ2-7; there is no DNA to check the TCRdb D call of TRBD1. This CDR3 has 14 residues. CDR3 in amino acids: CASSSGGAAVTQYF.

The gene calls are TRBV7-2 and TRBJ2-5; TCRdb names TRBD1, which stays unverified in the absence of DNA. This CDR3 contains 18 residues. In germline, CDR1 is SGHTA, CDR2 FQGNSA. CDR3 sequence reads: CASSNSRGASVVGETQYF.

The chain recombines TRBV7-9 with TRBJ2-3; TCRdb indicates TRBD1, and absent DNA this call remains unverified. Germline loops: CDR1 SEHNR, CDR2 FQNEAQ (reference sequence). This CDR3 is 15 amino acids long. CDR3 protein: CASSPRDRVTDTQYF.

The chain uses TRBV25-1 and TRBJ1-5. There are 14 residues in the CDR3. The germline CDR1 and CDR2 sequences are MGHDK and SYGVNS. The chain's CDR3 is CASSERGRHQPQHF.

The chain joins TRBV11-3 to TRBJ2-1; TCRdb reports TRBD2, a call that lacks DNA to check it against. CDR1 and CDR2 from the germline V gene are SGHNT and YENEEA. This CDR3 spans 14 amino acids. The CDR3 spells CASSLGVRSGSQFF.

The chain links TRBV5-1 to TRBJ2-3; TCRdb names TRBD1, which stays unverified in the absence of DNA. The CDR3 loop spans 15 amino acids. The germline gives CDR1 SGHRS, CDR2 YFSETQ. The CDR3 spells CASVTGAVTTDTQYF.

V gene TRBV10-3 combines with J gene TRBJ2-1; TCRdb lists TRBD1, though no DNA is available to test this call. This CDR3 region has 16 residues. Germline V gives CDR1 ENHRY, CDR2 SYGVKD. The CDR3 reads CAISESRDRGFYEQFF.

The rearrangement uses TRBV5-1 and TRBJ2-1; without DNA, the TCRdb call of TRBD1 cannot be checked. Germline V CDR1 and CDR2: SGHRS, YFSETQ. This CDR3 comprises 14 residues. The CDR3 sequence is CASTPPGQRNEQFF. Complete variable domain (other parts from reference TRBV5-1 and TRBJ2-1): KAGVTQTPRYLIKTRGQQVTLSCSPISGHRSVSWYQQTPGQGLQFLFEYFSETQRNKGNFPGRFSGRQFSNSRSEMNVSTLELGDSALYLCASTPPGQRNEQFFGPGTRLTVL.

The chain carries TRBV7-2 and TRBJ2-5; TCRdb returns TRBD1, unconfirmable since there is no DNA. This CDR3 comprises 17 residues. Germline V gives CDR1 SGHTA, CDR2 FQGNSA. The CDR3 region is CASSSKGMDASQETQYF. Full variable domain (rest looked up from reference TRBV7-2 and TRBJ2-5): GAGVSQSPSNKVTEKGKDVELRCDPISGHTALYWYRQSLGQGLEFLIYFQGNSAPDKSGLPSDRFSAERTGGSVSTLTIQRTQQEDSAVYLCASSSKGMDASQETQYFGPGTRLLVL.

This chain connects TRBV20-1 to TRBJ2-7; TCRdb returns TRBD1, unconfirmable since there is no DNA. The CDR3 has 14 amino acids. CDR1 is DFQATT, CDR2 SNEGSKA, per germline (reference sequence). This chain's CDR3 is CSARDLGRAYEQYF.

The CDR3 reads CASRRDGTSTDTQYF. The chain joins TRBV6-2 or TRBV6-3 to TRBJ2-3; the D call of TRBD2 rests on TCRdb alone, since no DNA is present to check it. Germline lookup yields CDR1 MNHEY and CDR2 SVGEGT. The CDR3 length is 15 residues.

This sequence joins TRBV9 and TRBJ2-7; no DNA is available, so the TRBD2 call from TCRdb remains unchecked. The CDR3 contains 17 residues. The germline CDR1 and CDR2 sequences are SGDLS and YYNGEE. This CDR3 reads CASSANPPGLAGEEQYF.